Presented here are 19 T cell receptor beta chains from one specimen sequenced in a study of identifying expanded T cells in peripheral blood (dated by TCRdb to 2018 to 2020). The library was made by the immunoSEQ multiplex PCR assay. Sourced from immuneACCESS, this table was stored by TCRdb with only in-frame sequences that have V and J called. A share of the clones is absent; for the studies checked, an unresolved V gene accounts for under half, and the remainder has no known explanation. The sample includes about 81,000 clones, with less than 90% observed a single time. Around a fifth of the sample belongs to the ten largest clones. The sample consisted of blood. Receptors originate from a person between 18 and 70 years old in good health.

This chain connects TRBV5-4 to TRBJ1-5; 8 bases match TRBD1. The CDR3 consists of 15 residues. Unmatched junction bases numbered 10, after V lost 4 bases and J lost 7 bases. The germline V gene has CDR1 SGHNT and CDR2 YYREEE (reference sequence). The CDR3 DNA is TGTGCCAGCAGCCTGAAAGGACAGGGTGAACAGCCCCAGCATTTT. It translates to CASSLKGQGEQPQHF.

This clone was seen more than once but under ten times. Different DNA sequences within this sample yield the same CDR3. The rearrangement joins TRBV7-2 to TRBJ1-4; unclear D gene. The ends were cut back, 2 bases at V and 3 bases at J, with 10 bases in the middle. Germline loops: CDR1 SGHTA, CDR2 FQGNSA. The CDR3 loop spans 15 amino acids. CDR3 sequence: CASSLNRVANEKLFF. The CDR3 region has the DNA TGTGCCAGCAGCTTAAATCGGGTTGCTAATGAAAAACTGTTTTTT.

This rearrangement joins TRBV19 to TRBJ1-4; TRBD1 matches at 7 bases. The CDR3 covers 14 residues. From germline, CDR1 is LNHDA and CDR2 SQIVND (reference sequence). V trimming: 7 bases; J trimming: 3 bases; junction bases outside the gene matches: 5. This chain's CDR3 is CASTRGPANEKLFF. The DNA of the CDR3 is TGTGCCAGTACGAGGGGGCCTGCTAATGAAAAACTGTTTTTT. Supplemented by reference TRBV19 and TRBJ1-4, the full variable domain reads DGGITQSPKYLFRKEGQNVTLSCEQNLNHDAMYWYRQDPGQGLRLIYYSQIVNDFQKGDIAEGYSVSREKKESFPLTVTSAQKNPTAFYLCASTRGPANEKLFFGSGTQLSVL.

The V call is TRBV7-9, the J call TRBJ2-5; the D gene is possibly TRBD1 (5 bases). This CDR3 region has 13 residues. V was pared by 5 bases and J by 4 bases, with 11 bases between. Germline lookup yields CDR1 SEHNR and CDR2 FQNEAQ (reference sequence). The CDR3 sequence is CASSAGNRETQYF. The DNA for the CDR3 is TGTGCCAGCAGCGCAGGGAATCGAGAGACCCAGTACTTC.

This clone is a singleton in its sample. V usage is TRBV7-6 and J usage is TRBJ2-6, with 14 bases matching TRBD2. The germline CDR1 and CDR2 sequences are SGHVS and FNYEAQ. The length of the CDR3 is 17 residues. J lost 2 bases, V lost 4 bases, and 1 base had no gene match. CDR3: CASSSGLAGAGANVLTF. In nucleotides, the CDR3 is TGTGCCAGCAGCTCGGGACTAGCGGGAGCTGGGGCCAACGTCCTGACTTTC.

The rearrangement uses TRBV5-1 and TRBJ1-4; 8 nucleotides match TRBD1. The CDR3 extends over 20 amino acids. Germline V gene data show CDR1 as SGHRS and CDR2 as YFSETQ. The V segment lost 3 bases and the J segment 0 bases; nucleotides outside the gene matches: 16. As DNA, the CDR3 is TGCGCCAGCAGCTCCGCACCAGGGGGCGCGGGATCTGCAACTAATGAAAAACTGTTTTTT. This gives the protein CASSSAPGGAGSATNEKLFF.

Comments on this clone: Its ends do not fully match the called genes, so a read error is possible. This sequence joins TRBV14 and TRBJ2-5; maybe TRBD2 (5 bases). The CDR3 extends over 13 amino acids. Per the germline V gene, CDR1 is SGHDN and CDR2 is FVKESK. The CDR3 spells CASSQVLGETQYF. The CDR3 DNA follows: TGTGCCAGCAGCCAAGTCCTCGGGGAGACTCAGTACTTC.

In its sample, this clone was seen once. V usage is TRBV6-1 and J usage is TRBJ2-7; D perhaps matches TRBD2 (5 bases). This CDR3 has 14 residues. The V gene's germline CDR1 is MNHNS and CDR2 SASEGT. Trimming shortened V by 0 bases and J by 6 bases, and 12 bases separated the two germline ends. CDR3 in amino acids: CASSEALVGVEQYF. The CDR3 nucleotides read TGTGCCAGCAGTGAAGCGCTAGTCGGGGTCGAGCAGTACTTC.

V usage is TRBV7-2 and J usage is TRBJ2-3, with TRBD2 as a possible D gene (5 bases). Germline V gene sequence: CDR1 SGHTA, CDR2 FQGNSA. The CDR3 covers 15 residues. Trimming removed 2 bases at V and 6 bases at J, with 15 bases between. The CDR3 sequence: CASSLQSRGADTQYF. The CDR3 DNA is TGTGCCAGCAGCTTACAGTCCCGGGGAGCGGATACGCAGTATTTT.

V and J are TRBV25-1 and TRBJ2-3, with D maybe TRBD1 (5 bases). V was trimmed by 3 bases and J by 4 bases, leaving 11 bases between them. The germline CDR1 and CDR2 sequences are MGHDK and SYGVNS. The CDR3 is made up of 14 amino acids. In nucleotides, the CDR3 is TGTGCCAGCAGTGATAGACAGTGGGCAGATACGCAGTATTTT. Residues: CASSDRQWADTQYF.

The chain uses TRBV5-1 and TRBJ2-4, with TRBD1 matching 7 bases. This CDR3 is built from 15 residues. V shed 2 bases and J 5 bases; nucleotides not matched to a gene: 7. Germline CDR1 and CDR2: SGHRS and YFSETQ. The CDR3 is CASSFLTGKENIQYF. For the CDR3, the DNA is TGCGCCAGCAGCTTCTTGACAGGGAAGGAAAACATTCAGTACTTC.

There are a few counts of this clone. V and J are TRBV25-1 and TRBJ2-1, with 10 bases lining up with TRBD1. CDR1 is MGHDK, CDR2 SYGVNS, per germline. This CDR3 has 16 residues. J lost 8 bases, V lost 0 bases, and 7 bases had no gene match. The CDR3 loop reads CASSEYRLGQGDEQFF. The CDR3 DNA reads TGTGCCAGCAGTGAATATAGGTTAGGACAGGGGGATGAGCAGTTCTTC. The whole variable domain, filled in from reference TRBV25-1 and TRBJ2-1, reads EADIYQTPRYLVIGTGKKITLECSQTMGHDKMYWYQQDPGMELHLIHYSYGVNSTEKGDLSSESTVSRIRTEHFPLTLESARPSHTSQYLCASSEYRLGQGDEQFFGPGTRLTVL.

This chain links TRBV30 with TRBJ2-4, with TRBD2 matching 11 bases. This CDR3 contains 14 residues. Germline lookup yields CDR1 GTSNPN and CDR2 SVGIG (reference sequence). After removal of 1 base from V and 6 bases from J, the junction contained 2 bases not matched to a gene. CDR3 sequence: CAWSATSGRNIQYF. The CDR3 DNA reads as TGTGCCTGGAGTGCTACTAGCGGGAGAAACATTCAGTACTTC.

The chain employs TRBV7-2 and TRBJ1-1; 11 bases line up with TRBD1. Germline loops: CDR1 SGHTA, CDR2 FQGNSA. This CDR3 comprises 16 residues. Trimming cost V 4 bases and J 4 bases; bases outside gene matches: 8. The CDR3 here is CASSSNGQGASTEAFF. The CDR3 DNA follows: TGTGCCAGCAGCTCGAATGGACAGGGGGCGAGCACTGAAGCTTTCTTT.

This chain connects TRBV5-1 to TRBJ2-5, with 11 bases that match TRBD2. CDR1 and CDR2 from the germline V gene are SGHRS and YFSETQ. The ends lost 3 bases at V and 3 bases at J; junction bases unmatched: 1. The CDR3 consists of 14 residues. The CDR3 spells CASSWGLAEETQYF. DNA of the CDR3: TGCGCCAGCAGCTGGGGACTAGCGGAAGAGACCCAGTACTTC.

The chain has TRBV7-3 and TRBJ2-2; possibly TRBD2 for D (5 bases). This CDR3 spans 15 amino acids. V lost 2 bases, J lost 5 bases, and 12 bases lay in between. Germline V CDR1 and CDR2: SGHTA, FQGTGA. CDR3 residues: CASSLERAYTGELFF. The CDR3, as DNA: TGTGCCAGCAGCTTAGAGAGGGCCTATACCGGGGAGCTGTTTTTT.

This clone was counted once. V gene TRBV6-6 combines with J gene TRBJ2-7, with TRBD1 identical over 11 bases. CDR1 MNHNY and CDR2 SVGAGI come from the germline V gene (reference sequence). After removal of 0 bases from V and 9 bases from J, the junction contained 7 bases not matched to a gene. There are 15 residues in the CDR3. The CDR3 here is CASSYSIGQGAGQYF. The CDR3 DNA sequence: TGTGCCAGCAGTTACTCGATCGGACAGGGGGCCGGGCAGTACTTC.

This sequence joins TRBV25-1 and TRBJ2-6, with D tentatively TRBD1 or TRBD2 (5 bases each). Germline lookup yields CDR1 MGHDK and CDR2 SYGVNS. The length of the CDR3 is 17 residues. Between the trimmed V and J ends, which lost 0 bases and 4 bases, there was a span of 13 bases. Here the CDR3 reads CASSEYLRGDGANVLTF. The CDR3 DNA reads as TGTGCCAGCAGTGAATACTTACGAGGGGACGGGGCCAACGTCCTGACTTTC.

This chain connects TRBV7-2 to TRBJ2-5; D might be TRBD2 (5 bases). V shed 1 base and J shed 5 bases, with 14 bases lying between them. This CDR3 is built from 15 residues. Looked up from germline, CDR1 is SGHTA and CDR2 is FQGNSA. CDR3 sequence: CASSLVTTLGETQYF. The CDR3 DNA reads TGTGCCAGCAGCTTAGTGACTACACTTGGGGAGACCCAGTACTTC.